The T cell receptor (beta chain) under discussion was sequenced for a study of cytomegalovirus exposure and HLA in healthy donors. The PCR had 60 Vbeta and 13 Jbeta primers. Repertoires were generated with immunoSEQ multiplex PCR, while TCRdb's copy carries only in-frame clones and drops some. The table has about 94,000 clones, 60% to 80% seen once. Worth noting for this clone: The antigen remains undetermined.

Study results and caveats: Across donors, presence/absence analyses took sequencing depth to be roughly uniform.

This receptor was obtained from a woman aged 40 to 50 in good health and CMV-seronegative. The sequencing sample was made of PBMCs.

The CDR3, as DNA: TGTGCCAGCAGCTTGTTTAAGGAGGGGTCCTACGAGCAGTACTTC. Amino acids: CASSLFKEGSYEQYF. The V gene is TRBV5-4, the J gene TRBJ2-7; perhaps TRBD2 as D (6 bases). Per germline, CDR1 SGHNT and CDR2 YYREEE (reference sequence). This CDR3 spans 15 amino acids. V shed 1 base and J shed 1 base, with 12 bases lying between them.